The entry below gives a single T cell receptor beta chain sequence along with its context. Primed by a sample-barcoded 5' primer and a J-beta primer mix, a second PCR proceeded for 7 to 11 cycles. TCRdb reanalysed the 5' RACE reads using MiXCR and keeps one entry per CDR3 protein. The sample records roughly 800,000 distinct CDR3 sequences, approximately 24% being singletons. The sample originates from a study of blood T cells in healthy people across ages. This CDR3 has 15 amino acids. Per the germline V gene, CDR1 is LGHDT and CDR2 is YNNKEL (reference sequence). Trimming removed 4 bases from V and 0 bases from J; junction bases left unmatched: 2. In terms of origin and age, donors were healthy Caucasian individuals from Russia aged roughly 6 to 90. These data are also associated with another study on T cells of mothers and their children. This second study says: Sequencing got over 8.5 million TCR beta CDR3 reads from each mother and approximately 3 million from each child. Microchimeric T cell clones that persisted were not detected.

Material: blood. The TCR comes from a boy younger than 18 in good health. The chain employs TRBV3-1 and TRBJ1-3; 8 bases fit TRBD1. As DNA, the CDR3 is TGTGCCAGCAGCCCAACAGGGGGCTCTGGAAACACCATATATTTT. This gives the protein CASSPTGGSGNTIYF.